This T cell receptor (beta chain) originates from a study of blood T cell repertoires in COVID-19. With 1 base removed from V and 0 bases from J, the gap between germline ends came to 13 bases. Germline CDR1 reads SGHKS; CDR2 reads YYEKEE (reference sequence). This CDR3 is 17 amino acids long. Per the study methods: Quantification of nucleated cells was approximated via reference gene primer amplification. TCRdb's table, derived via immunoSEQ multiplex PCR, lists solely in-frame clones and lacks some. That table is the source of V, J and clone size, and D and trimming were worked out from the DNA. The sample comprises fewer than 300,000 clones, roughly 90% of which are singletons, and around 1.1% rests with the top ten. Grouping used clinical history reported by participants in a survey and questionnaire.

This TCR derives from a woman in her 30s who had recovered from COVID-19. The specimen was PBMCs or T cells enriched from blood (not recorded which). V and J are TRBV5-5 and TRBJ1-4, with D tentatively TRBD1 (5 bases). The DNA for the CDR3 is TGTGCCAGCAGCTTGAGGGGTGACCGAACAACTAATGAAAAACTGTTTTTT. Encoded protein: CASSLRGDRTTNEKLFF. Based on the CDR3 plus reference TRBV5-5 and TRBJ1-4, the full variable domain is DAGVTQSPTHLIKTRGQQVTLRCSPISGHKSVSWYQQVLGQGPQFIFQYYEKEERGRGNFPDRFSARQFPNYSSELNVNALLLGDSALYLCASSLRGDRTTNEKLFFGSGTQLSVL.